One T cell receptor (beta chain) is described in this entry. What it recognizes is unknown. The assay was run at survey level. The repertoire was sequenced with immunoSEQ multiplex PCR; TCRdb's copy has only in-frame clones and lacks some. The data contain around 35,000 clones, 68% of them singletons. This entry is derived from a study of STAT5B mutations in CD4+ large granular lymphocyte leukemia. With 5 bases removed from V and 5 bases from J, the gap between germline ends came to 15 bases. The germline V gene encodes CDR1 SSHAT and CDR2 FNYEAQ (reference sequence). This CDR3 comprises 14 residues. Study-wide results and caveats: Top patient clones used TRBV06 genes more often: 8/27 versus 2/35 in controls. Main leukemic clonotypes were patient-specific, but 20% to 25% appeared at low frequency elsewhere. Without HLA matching, higher CD4+ than CD8+ T-LGLL clonality could reflect small sample size.

Sequencing input: CD4+ T cells from blood buffy coats. This chain links TRBV7-7 with TRBJ2-5, with no clear D. The receptor was derived from a human donor in good health. CDR3 protein: CASSPSRVAETQYF. As DNA, the CDR3 is TGTGCCAGCAGCCCTTCCCGGGTTGCGGAGACCCAGTACTTC.